A single sample gave rise to the 30 T cell receptor beta chains below, sequenced in a study of molecular identifiers for immune sequencing clone quantification. TCRdb analysed the PCR reads with MiXCR anew, one entry per CDR3 protein. The sample holds some 91,000 distinct CDR3 sequences, more than 20% seen once. Sequenced: naive CD8+ T cells from blood, with Jurkat cell RNA spiked in. Described subset: FACS-sorted CD8+CD4-CCR7+CD45RA+ naive T cells. The receptors were gathered from a human donor in good health. Some libraries in this study had Jurkat cell RNA spiked in.

The table lists this clonotype with many counts. The rearrangement uses TRBV5-1 and TRBJ2-7; 10 nucleotides line up with TRBD2. J lost 2 bases, V lost 7 bases, and 6 bases had no gene match. Germline CDR1 is SGHRS and CDR2 is YFSETQ. The CDR3 has 14 residues. In DNA form, the CDR3 reads TGCGCCAGCGCCCCGGGACTAGCGCCCTACGAGCAGTACTTC. Residues: CASAPGLAPYEQYF.

V usage is TRBV3-2 and J usage is TRBJ1-5. TRBV3-2 is designated a pseudogene. This CDR3 has 16 residues. The DNA for the CDR3 is TGTGCCAGCAGCAACCGTGGAGGGGATAGGAATCAGCCCCAGCATTTT. Its translation: CASSNRGGDRNQPQHF.

The sample holds many counts of this clonotype. The J gene is TRBJ1-1, the V gene TRBV20-1, with D hard to call. The CDR3 consists of 12 residues. CDR1 is DFQATT and CDR2 is SNEGSKA in the germline V gene (reference sequence). V lost 0 bases, J lost 4 bases, and 6 bases lay in between. This chain's CDR3 is CSAREGSTEAFF. The CDR3 DNA follows: TGCAGTGCTAGAGAGGGTAGCACTGAAGCTTTCTTT.

This chain joins TRBV4-1 and TRBJ1-1; a possible D gene is TRBD1 (6 bases). V shed 0 bases and J shed 5 bases, with 19 bases lying between them. The CDR3 covers 17 residues. Germline loops: CDR1 MGHRA, CDR2 YSYEKL. CDR3 sequence: CASSQDGAGARDTEAFF. CDR3 sequence (DNA): TGCGCCAGCAGCCAAGACGGGGCAGGGGCGCGGGATACTGAAGCTTTCTTT.

The table lists this clonotype with many counts. The chain uses TRBV5-4 and TRBJ2-5; no definite D call. This CDR3 spans 14 amino acids. Germline-derived CDR1 and CDR2 are SGHNT and YYREEE (reference sequence). V dropped 2 bases and J dropped 0 bases, with 8 bases sitting between them. CDR3 in amino acids: CASSFRINQETQYF. In DNA form, the CDR3 reads TGTGCCAGCAGCTTTAGAATAAACCAAGAGACCCAGTACTTC.

This clonotype was observed many times. This CDR3 is CASSLGVSGEQYF. DNA of the CDR3: TGTGCCAGCAGCTTGGGGGTCTCGGGGGAGCAGTACTTC. This chain uses TRBV5-5 with TRBJ2-7, with a weak D call TRBD2 (5 bases). Trimming removed 0 bases from V and 7 bases from J, with 11 bases in between. Germline values: CDR1 SGHKS, CDR2 YYEKEE (reference sequence). The CDR3 extends over 13 amino acids.

This clonotype was counted ten times or more. The CDR3 coding sequence is TGTGCCAGCAGTTTACTGGGGGGCGAGCAGTACTTC. Translation: CASSLLGGEQYF. This chain uses TRBV27 with TRBJ2-7; D may be TRBD2 (6 bases). This CDR3 has 12 residues. Trimming stripped 2 bases from V and 6 bases from J, with 8 bases between. Germline-derived CDR1 and CDR2 are MNHEY and SMNVEV (reference sequence).

This clonotype was counted at least ten times. The rearrangement uses TRBV12-3 or TRBV12-4 and TRBJ2-3, with 13 bases matching TRBD2. Germline trimming cut 3 bases from V and 5 bases from J; bases unmatched to any gene: 5. This CDR3 is built from 16 residues. The chain's CDR3 is CASSFTSGRALDTQYF. For the CDR3, the DNA is TGTGCCAGCAGTTTTACTAGCGGGAGGGCCCTAGATACGCAGTATTTT.

The sample holds a few counts of this clonotype. V gene TRBV7-9 combines with J gene TRBJ2-2; 7 bases are shared with TRBD1. This CDR3 region has 17 residues. The germline CDR1 and CDR2 sequences are SEHNR and FQNEAQ (reference sequence). The trim removed 3 bases at V and 5 bases at J, leaving 12 bases unmatched. The CDR3 spells CASSFPGTAFLTGELFF. In DNA form, the CDR3 reads TGTGCCAGCAGCTTCCCCGGGACAGCGTTCTTAACCGGGGAGCTGTTTTTT.

The chain joins TRBV9 to TRBJ2-1; perhaps TRBD2 as D (6 bases). Germline V gene sequence: CDR1 SGDLS, CDR2 YYNGEE. The CDR3 contains 15 residues. The V end was cut by 0 bases, the J end by 0 bases, with 7 bases between. The CDR3 coding sequence is TGTGCCAGCAGCGTAGAGGGACTCTCCTACAATGAGCAGTTCTTC. It translates to CASSVEGLSYNEQFF. The whole variable domain, filled in from reference TRBV9 and TRBJ2-1, reads DSGVTQTPKHLITATGQRVTLRCSPRSGDLSVYWYQQSLDQGLQFLIQYYNGEERAKGNILERFSAQQFPDLHSELNLSSLELGDSALYFCASSVEGLSYNEQFFGPGTRLTVL.

This chain joins TRBV4-1 and TRBJ1-5; unclear D gene. CDR1 is MGHRA, CDR2 YSYEKL, per germline. CDR3 size: 14 residues. The V end lost 1 base, the J end lost 7 bases, and 11 bases lay between the germline ends. CDR3 DNA sequence: TGCGCCAGCAGCCAAGTAGGGCAAGGACAGCCCCAGCATTTT. Protein product: CASSQVGQGQPQHF.

The sample holds many counts of this clonotype. V usage is TRBV6-2 or TRBV6-3 and J usage is TRBJ1-5; 9 bases match TRBD1. V was clipped by 9 bases and J by 6 bases; unmatched bases: 12. The CDR3 is made up of 15 amino acids. Germline V gives CDR1 MNHEY, CDR2 SVGEGT. CDR3 protein: CASRTGTGISQPQHF. In DNA, the CDR3 is TGTGCCAGTCGAACCGGGACAGGGATTAGTCAGCCCCAGCATTTT.

This clonotype was picked up many times. This chain joins TRBV28 and TRBJ2-2; 11 bases map to TRBD1. The trim removed 5 bases at V and 3 bases at J, leaving 11 bases unmatched. Germline V gene data show CDR1 as MDHEN and CDR2 as SYDVKM. This CDR3 is 18 amino acids long. CDR3 residues: CASSTTPDRGQDTGELFF. CDR3 bases: TGTGCCAGCAGTACAACCCCGGACAGGGGGCAGGACACCGGGGAGCTGTTTTTT.

The gene calls are TRBV29-1 and TRBJ2-5; 7 bases agree with TRBD2. The CDR3 totals 15 residues. The V and J ends lost 2 bases and 0 bases, in that order; junction bases with no gene match: 6. The germline V gene encodes CDR1 SQVTM and CDR2 ANQGSEA. CDR3 protein: CSVEWAGVYQETQYF. The CDR3 DNA is TGCAGCGTTGAATGGGCGGGGGTGTACCAAGAGACCCAGTACTTC.

This sequence joins TRBV28 and TRBJ2-6; TRBD2 is a possible D gene (5 bases). V was cut by 4 bases and J by 4 bases, with 8 bases left in between. Germline V CDR1 and CDR2: MDHEN, SYDVKM. The CDR3 is made up of 14 amino acids. DNA for the CDR3: TGTGCCAGCAGTTACAGAGGGGGGGCCAACGTCCTGACTTTC. It specifies CASSYRGGANVLTF.

Turning to this clonotype: At one end the junction does not follow the germline gene, possibly because of a read error. The chain links TRBV27 to TRBJ1-1; D remains ambiguous. CDR3 length: 15 residues. Germline assignment: CDR1 MNHEY and CDR2 SMNVEV (reference sequence). The CDR3 spells CASSLSSGLNTDAFF. As DNA, the CDR3 is TGTGCCAGCAGTTTATCCTCCGGCCTCAACACTGACGCTTTCTTT.

As for this clonotype: This clone may be a read error of a much larger clone one base away. The V call is TRBV20-1, the J call TRBJ2-6; D remains ambiguous. The V end was cut by 0 bases, the J end by 4 bases, with 7 bases between. Germline V gene data show CDR1 as DFQATT and CDR2 as SNEGSKA (reference sequence). The CDR3 consists of 14 residues. CDR3 bases: TGCAGTGCTAGAGATACGTCCGGGGCCAACGTCCTGACTTTC. Translated, it gives CSARDTSGANVLTF.

This clonotype was detected ten times or more. The chain combines TRBV20-1 with TRBJ2-7, with D perhaps matching TRBD1 (5 bases). Germline lookup yields CDR1 DFQATT and CDR2 SNEGSKA (reference sequence). This CDR3 contains 13 residues. V lost 5 bases and J lost 2, with 13 bases in between. This chain's CDR3 is CSADQGLAYEQYF. The CDR3, as DNA: TGCAGTGCTGACCAGGGTCTAGCCTACGAGCAGTACTTC.

In the case of this clonotype: This may stem from a read error, because a much larger clone lies one nucleotide away. V is TRBV9 and J is TRBJ2-7; 7 nucleotides match TRBD1. The CDR3 extends over 15 amino acids. Per germline, CDR1 SGDLS and CDR2 YYNGEE. The CDR3: CASSVGEQGVHELYF. The CDR3 region has the DNA TGTGCCAGCAGCGTAGGGGAGCAGGGGGTCCACGAGCTGTACTTC.

This chain joins TRBV4-3 and TRBJ2-2; D is unresolved. Per the germline V gene, CDR1 is LGHNA and CDR2 is YSLEER. The CDR3 has 14 amino acids. Trimming shortened V by 1 base and J by 1 base, and 4 bases separated the two germline ends. For the CDR3, the DNA is TGCGCCAGCAGCCAAGTGGAGAACACCGGGGAGCTGTTTTTT. Translated: CASSQVENTGELFF.

Notes on this clonotype: The junction differs from germline at one of its ends, possibly a read error. The chain has TRBV7-9 and TRBJ2-1, with TRBD2 matching over 10 bases. The CDR3 spans 15 residues. Germline-derived CDR1 and CDR2 are SEHNR and FQNEAQ (reference sequence). CDR3 coding DNA: TGTGCCGGCAGCCACAGCGGGGGGGCTAGAAATGAGCAGTTCTTC. This encodes CAGSHSGGARNEQFF.

In the case of this clonotype: The conserved phenylalanine or tryptophan is not found at the CDR3 terminus, so this likely reflects a read error. The chain combines TRBV5-1 with TRBJ2-7; possibly TRBD2 for D (5 bases). V was shortened by 0 bases and J by 6 bases, with 16 bases between the two germline ends. Germline V gene data show CDR1 as SGHRS and CDR2 as YFSETQ. The CDR3 has 15 amino acids. CDR3 protein: CASSLEVNAGIEQYL. The DNA of the CDR3 is TGCGCCAGCAGCTTGGAAGTTAATGCGGGCATCGAGCAGTACCTC.

This clonotype was observed at least ten times. The chain is built from TRBV29-1 and TRBJ2-7; either TRBD1 or TRBD2 may fit D (6 bases each). Germline V CDR1 and CDR2: SQVTM, ANQGSEA. V gave up 4 bases and J gave up 2 bases, with 12 bases separating them. The CDR3 spans 13 residues. The CDR3 here is CSVVGGQTYEQYF. CDR3 sequence (DNA): TGCAGCGTTGTTGGGGGGCAAACCTACGAGCAGTACTTC.

By share of the sample, this clonotype is medium-sized. A junction boundary mismatches the germline segment, possibly from a read error. The rearrangement uses TRBV28 and TRBJ2-5; tentative D call: TRBD1 (6 bases). This CDR3 is 14 amino acids long. Germline CDR1 is MDHEN and CDR2 is SYDVKM. CDR3 sequence (DNA): TGTGCCAGCACCCTGACAGGAACCCAAGGGACCCAGTACTTC. Translating gives CASTLTGTQGTQYF. Together with reference TRBV28 and TRBJ2-5, the CDR3 gives the full variable domain: DVKVTQSSRYLVKRTGEKVFLECVQDMDHENMFWYRQDPGLGLRLIYFSYDVKMKEKGDIPEGYSVSREKKERFSLILESASTNQTSMYLCASTLTGTQGTQYFGPGTRLLVL.

This clonotype has a handful of counts. The rearrangement uses TRBV4-2 and TRBJ2-1; 10 nucleotides align to TRBD1. Germline CDR1 LGHNA, CDR2 YNFKEQ. J gave up 1 base and V 1 base, and 10 bases lay outside the gene matches. The CDR3 runs to 19 residues. This CDR3 is CASSQVDRGLKSSYNEQFF. CDR3 DNA: TGTGCCAGCAGCCAAGTCGACAGGGGGCTAAAGAGTTCCTACAATGAGCAGTTCTTC.

The rearrangement uses TRBV7-6 and TRBJ2-7; unclear D gene. The length of the CDR3 is 13 residues. V lost 3 bases, J lost 2 bases, and 8 bases lay in between. Looked up from germline, CDR1 is SGHVS and CDR2 is FNYEAQ. The CDR3 nucleotides read TGTGCCAGCAGCTTGAACAGCGCCTACGAGCAGTACTTC. This sequence encodes CASSLNSAYEQYF.

There are many counts of this clonotype. The chain links TRBV28 to TRBJ2-5; no clear D gene. From germline, CDR1 is MDHEN and CDR2 SYDVKM. V dropped 7 bases and J dropped 5 bases, with 14 bases sitting between them. The CDR3 sequence is 13 residues long. The CDR3 DNA follows: TGTGCCAGCAAGCTTGTGAATTCCGAGACCCAGTACTTC. This codes for CASKLVNSETQYF.

The chain joins TRBV27 to TRBJ2-7; TRBD1 aligns across 9 bases. Germline V CDR1 and CDR2: MNHEY, SMNVEV (reference sequence). Unmatched junction bases numbered 8, after V lost 5 bases and J lost 3 bases. CDR3 length equals 15 residues. CDR3 loop: CASSPETGGYYEQYF. CDR3 nucleotides: TGTGCCAGCAGTCCAGAGACAGGGGGGTACTACGAGCAGTACTTC.

Note on this clonotype: A clone one base away is much larger, so this may be a read error. This rearrangement joins TRBV27 to TRBJ2-3, with D possibly being TRBD1 or TRBD2 (5 bases each). The CDR3 contains 15 residues. Trimming took off 3 bases at V and 0 bases at J, with 10 bases between the two ends. Germline CDR1 MNHEY, CDR2 SMNVEV (reference sequence). This chain's CDR3 is CASSLGPASTDTQYF. The CDR3 nucleotides read TGTGCCAGCAGTTTGGGACCAGCCAGCACAGATACGCAGTATTTT.

This clonotype was counted ten times or more. The chain employs TRBV24-1 and TRBJ2-2; 8 nucleotides agree with TRBD1. V lost 0 bases, J lost 7 bases, and 0 bases stayed unmatched. The CDR3 has 14 amino acids. The germline V gene has CDR1 KGHDR and CDR2 SFDVKD. The CDR3 DNA follows: TGTGCCACCAGTGATTTGGGGACAGGCGGGGAGCTGTTTTTT. As protein: CATSDLGTGGELFF.